Only one count was recorded for the clone carrying this TCR beta chain. The antigen is not known. This entry comes from a study of cytomegalovirus exposure and HLA in healthy donors. Overall study findings and caveats: Cytomegalovirus association was listed for 164 TCR beta chains.

The protocol was immunoSEQ multiplex PCR, while the TCRdb copy is restricted to in-frame clones and leaves out a portion. The data show roughly 220,000 clones, roughly 88% seen once. This CDR3 region has 14 residues. V lost 6 bases and J lost 2, with 13 bases in between. The germline CDR1 and CDR2 sequences are MNHEY and SVGAGI. This chain uses TRBV6-5 with TRBJ1-1; D perhaps matches TRBD1 (6 bases). Source material: PBMCs. The sequence derives from a woman aged 25 to 39 in good health and CMV-seropositive. The CDR3 DNA is TGTGCCAGCAGAGGGACAAGCGTAAACACTGAAGCTTTCTTT. Translating it yields CASRGTSVNTEAFF.